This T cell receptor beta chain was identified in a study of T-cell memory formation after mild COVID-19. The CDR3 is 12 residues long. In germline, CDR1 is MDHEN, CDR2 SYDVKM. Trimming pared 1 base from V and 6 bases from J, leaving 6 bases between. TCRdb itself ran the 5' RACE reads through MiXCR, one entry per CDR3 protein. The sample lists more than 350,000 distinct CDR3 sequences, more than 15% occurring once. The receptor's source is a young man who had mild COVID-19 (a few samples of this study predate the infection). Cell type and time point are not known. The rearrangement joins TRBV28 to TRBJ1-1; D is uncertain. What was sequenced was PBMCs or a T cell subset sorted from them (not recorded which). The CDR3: CASSLSPSEAFF. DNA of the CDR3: TGTGCCAGCAGTTTATCTCCGTCTGAAGCTTTCTTT.